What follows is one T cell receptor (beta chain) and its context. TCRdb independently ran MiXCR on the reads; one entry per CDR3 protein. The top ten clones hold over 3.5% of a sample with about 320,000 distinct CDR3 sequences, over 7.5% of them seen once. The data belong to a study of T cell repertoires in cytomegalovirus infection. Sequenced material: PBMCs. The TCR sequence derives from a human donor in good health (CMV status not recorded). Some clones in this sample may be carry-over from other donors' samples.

This CDR3 reads CASSLHRVQETQYF. The CDR3 bases are TGTGCCAGCAGTTTACACAGGGTGCAAGAGACCCAGTACTTC. V gene TRBV28 combines with J gene TRBJ2-5; D possibly corresponds to TRBD1 (6 bases). CDR3 length equals 14 residues. From germline, CDR1 is MDHEN and CDR2 SYDVKM. Trimming removed 2 bases at V and 2 bases at J, with 9 bases between. Full variable domain (missing parts from reference TRBV28 and TRBJ2-5): DVKVTQSSRYLVKRTGEKVFLECVQDMDHENMFWYRQDPGLGLRLIYFSYDVKMKEKGDIPEGYSVSREKKERFSLILESASTNQTSMYLCASSLHRVQETQYFGPGTRLLVL.